The next 27 T cell receptor beta chains were all read from a single sample in a study of shared clonotypes between healthy human individuals. Clones were sequenced by immunoSEQ multiplex PCR, and TCRdb holds only the in-frame ones, with some missing. Seen here are 950,000 to 1,300,000 clones, approximately 68% observed once, and the top ten hold 1.5%. The sequenced sample was memory CD4+ T cells sorted from blood. Subset reported: CD45RA-negative fraction. The receptors stem from a man aged 18 to 30 in good health.

The chain has TRBV2 and TRBJ2-1; 9 positions match TRBD2. The CDR3 has 14 amino acids. Per germline, CDR1 SNHLY and CDR2 FYNNEI. The V gene end was trimmed by 3 bases and the J gene end by 9 bases; junction bases not matched to a gene: 6. CDR3: CASSDAGGPSEQFF. The DNA for the CDR3 is TGTGCCAGCAGTGACGCGGGGGGGCCGAGTGAGCAGTTCTTC.

This chain links TRBV13 with TRBJ2-7; the match to TRBD2 covers 9 bases. CDR1 is PRHDT and CDR2 is FYEKMQ in the germline V gene (reference sequence). The ends lost 0 bases at V and 0 bases at J; junction bases unmatched: 3. CDR3 length: 16 residues. CDR3 nucleotide sequence: TGTGCCAGCAGCTTAGGTCCTAGCGGGATCTCCTACGAGCAGTACTTC. Its translation: CASSLGPSGISYEQYF.

In its sample, this clone was seen once. V usage is TRBV4-3 and J usage is TRBJ1-2; TRBD1 agrees at 7 bases. This CDR3 has 16 amino acids. V was pared by 2 bases and J by 8 bases, with 14 bases of the junction left unmatched. The germline gives CDR1 LGHNA, CDR2 YSLEER. CDR3 sequence: CASSQRVGQTLTGYTF. The CDR3 DNA sequence: TGCGCCAGCAGCCAACGGGTGGGACAGACATTAACCGGCTACACCTTC.

The CDR3 region is CAGRTGVTEAFF. CDR3 DNA: TGTGCCGGTCGAACAGGGGTGACTGAAGCTTTCTTT. The chain joins TRBV30 to TRBJ1-1; 7 bases fit TRBD1. Germline V gene data show CDR1 as GTSNPN and CDR2 as SVGIG (reference sequence). This CDR3 comprises 12 residues. J was trimmed by 5 bases and V by 8 bases; bases with no gene match: 8.

The chain carries TRBV7-2 and TRBJ2-7; 9 bases line up with TRBD1. Germline CDR1 is SGHTA and CDR2 is FQGNSA. The CDR3 consists of 16 residues. Trimming at V came to 5 bases and at J to 5 bases, leaving 13 bases not matched to a gene. For the CDR3, the DNA is TGTGCCAGCAGCCCGAAGGGGACAGGGAATTTTAACGAGCAGTACTTC. Residues: CASSPKGTGNFNEQYF.

The rearrangement uses TRBV10-3 and TRBJ2-3, with D possibly being TRBD1 (5 bases). The CDR3 length is 14 residues. CDR1 and CDR2 (germline): ENHRY, SYGVKD. Trimming removed 5 bases from V and 0 bases from J, with 9 bases in between. CDR3 DNA sequence: TGTGCCATCAGTAGGGCAGGGAGCACAGATACGCAGTATTTT. Its translation: CAISRAGSTDTQYF.

This clone was counted at least ten times. The chain links TRBV5-1 to TRBJ2-2; TRBD1 matches at 8 bases. Germline V lookup: CDR1 SGHRS, CDR2 YFSETQ. CDR3 size: 15 residues. J was trimmed by 7 bases and V by 7 bases; bases with no gene match: 12. CDR3 DNA sequence: TGCGCCAGCGCCAAAGACAGGGGTTACGGCGGGGAGCTGTTTTTT. Amino acid sequence: CASAKDRGYGGELFF. The variable domain in full, with the rest retrieved from reference TRBV5-1 and TRBJ2-2, is KAGVTQTPRYLIKTRGQQVTLSCSPISGHRSVSWYQQTPGQGLQFLFEYFSETQRNKGNFPGRFSGRQFSNSRSEMNVSTLELGDSALYLCASAKDRGYGGELFFGEGSRLTVL.

The rearrangement links TRBV7-9 to TRBJ2-3, with a possible D match to TRBD2 (6 bases). This CDR3 has 15 residues. V was shortened by 2 bases and J by 0 bases, with 9 bases between the two germline ends. The germline V gene has CDR1 SEHNR and CDR2 FQNEAQ (reference sequence). Written as DNA, the CDR3 is TGTGCCAGCAGCTTATTCCGGGGGAGCACAGATACGCAGTATTTT. Translated, it gives CASSLFRGSTDTQYF.

This clone was seen a handful of times. The same CDR3 arises from other DNA sequences in this sample as well. J is TRBJ2-3 and V is TRBV15; D gene uncertain. The CDR3 runs to 13 residues. The germline gives CDR1 LNHNV, CDR2 YYDKDF (reference sequence). V was cut by 0 bases and J by 5 bases, with 6 bases left in between. Here the CDR3 DNA reads TGTGCCACCAGCAGAGATCCGCAAGATACGCAGTATTTT. Translated, it gives CATSRDPQDTQYF.

With regard to this clone: Other DNA sequences in the sample encode the same CDR3. The rearrangement joins TRBV28 to TRBJ2-2; D is unclear. Germline V CDR1 and CDR2: MDHEN, SYDVKM. The CDR3 covers 14 residues. V was trimmed by 4 bases and J by 1 base, leaving 7 bases between them. The CDR3 bases are TGTGCCAGCAGTTCCTCAGGGAACACCGGGGAGCTGTTTTTT. Its protein is CASSSSGNTGELFF.

The CDR3 sequence is CASSLNIQPQHF. CDR3 coding DNA: TGTGCCAGCAGTTTGAATATTCAGCCCCAGCATTTT. The chain carries TRBV28 and TRBJ1-5, with D unresolved. Trimming removed 3 bases at V and 6 bases at J, with 6 bases between. CDR1 and CDR2 (germline): MDHEN, SYDVKM. CDR3 length: 12 residues.

This clone has just one count. The chain employs TRBV29-1 and TRBJ2-7; D is ambiguous. Per germline, CDR1 SQVTM and CDR2 ANQGSEA. Deletions cut 5 bases from V and 3 bases from J, with 8 bases between. This CDR3 is built from 11 residues. The CDR3: CSVTIGYEQYF. The CDR3 DNA follows: TGCAGCGTTACGATTGGCTACGAGCAGTACTTC.

This chain uses TRBV18 with TRBJ2-1; TRBD1 matches at 10 bases. V shed 5 bases, J shed 3 bases, and the junction held 4 bases outside the gene matches. The CDR3 runs to 15 residues. Germline CDR1 and CDR2: KGHSH and LQKENI. The CDR3 reads CASSSGQGSYNEQFF. The CDR3 DNA reads as TGTGCCAGCTCATCGGGACAGGGGAGCTACAATGAGCAGTTCTTC.

This chain connects TRBV19 to TRBJ1-2; D call uncertain. Germline loops: CDR1 LNHDA, CDR2 SQIVND (reference sequence). Between the trimmed V and J ends, which lost 5 bases and 5 bases, there was a span of 18 bases. This CDR3 is 15 amino acids long. CDR3 nucleotide sequence: TGTGCCAGTAGTTCGCCGGACCCTGGCCGATATGGCTACACCTTC. Amino acids: CASSSPDPGRYGYTF.

This sequence joins TRBV11-2 and TRBJ1-2; D is unclear. The V and J ends lost 5 bases and 4 bases respectively, with 14 bases between them. Germline V CDR1 and CDR2: SGHAT, FQNNGV. The CDR3 has 14 amino acids. CDR3 protein: CASSPTDGSYGYTF. For the CDR3, the DNA is TGTGCCAGCAGCCCAACGGACGGCTCCTATGGCTACACCTTC.

J is TRBJ2-7 and V is TRBV6-1; the D is unclear. The CDR3 runs to 12 residues. The germline gives CDR1 MNHNS, CDR2 SASEGT. Trimming cost V 8 bases and J 6 bases, with 14 bases left between them. In DNA, the CDR3 is TGTGCCAGCGCCCGGCAGGTTAGCGAGCAGTACTTC. It yields the protein CASARQVSEQYF.

V gene TRBV4-1 combines with J gene TRBJ1-2, with TRBD1 identical over 11 bases. The germline CDR1 and CDR2 sequences are MGHRA and YSYEKL. With 4 bases clipped from V and 5 bases from J, the junction kept 24 bases outside the gene matches. This CDR3 comprises 21 residues. CDR3 residues: CASSLVTGQGAGWWVVYGYTF. CDR3 sequence (DNA): TGCGCCAGCAGCCTCGTAACAGGACAGGGGGCAGGGTGGTGGGTAGTTTATGGCTACACCTTC.

About this clone: The sample contains more than one DNA sequence encoding this CDR3. The J gene is TRBJ2-7, the V gene TRBV9; D might be TRBD1 (6 bases). The CDR3 runs to 14 residues. Germline CDR1 and CDR2: SGDLS and YYNGEE. The V end lost 4 bases, the J end lost 2 bases, and 13 bases lay between the germline ends. The CDR3 loop is CASSPRTATYEQYF. The CDR3 region has the DNA TGTGCCAGCAGCCCCAGGACAGCGACCTACGAGCAGTACTTC.

The V gene is TRBV28, the J gene TRBJ1-5, with TRBD1 as a possible D gene (6 bases). Germline loops: CDR1 MDHEN, CDR2 SYDVKM. The V end was cut by 6 bases, the J end by 5 bases, with 17 bases between. This CDR3 spans 15 amino acids. In DNA, the CDR3 is TGTGCCAGCAGCCTAGAACAGGGAAATTATCAGCCCCAGCATTTT. It encodes CASSLEQGNYQPQHF.

This clone was detected only once. The chain recombines TRBV20-1 with TRBJ2-1, with 7 positions matching TRBD1. After removal of 4 bases from V and 7 bases from J, the junction contained 1 base not matched to a gene. Germline CDR1 and CDR2: DFQATT and SNEGSKA (reference sequence). This CDR3 spans 11 amino acids. As DNA, the CDR3 is TGCAGTGCTACCAGGGGGAATGAGCAGTTCTTC. Protein product: CSATRGNEQFF.

The chain employs TRBV11-3 and TRBJ1-1; 8 nucleotides align to TRBD1. The V and J ends lost 5 bases and 6 bases, in that order; junction bases with no gene match: 5. This CDR3 is 13 amino acids long. CDR1 is SGHNT, CDR2 YENEEA, per germline. CDR3 protein: CASSPGQASEAFF. CDR3 nucleotide sequence: TGTGCCAGCAGCCCGGGACAGGCCTCTGAAGCTTTCTTT.

This clone occurred a few times. This chain connects TRBV6-1 to TRBJ1-5; D not resolved. Per the germline V gene, CDR1 is MNHNS and CDR2 is SASEGT. Trimming cost V 7 bases and J 0 bases, with 7 bases left between them. The CDR3 sequence is 13 residues long. The CDR3 coding sequence is TGTGCCAGCACCCCCAATAGCAATCAGCCCCAGCATTTT. Residues: CASTPNSNQPQHF.

This clone was recorded only once. The rearrangement links TRBV7-9 to TRBJ1-6; D unresolved. The CDR3 is 13 amino acids. V lost 3 bases and J lost 9, with 9 bases in between. Germline V gene lookup returns CDR1 SEHNR and CDR2 FQNEAQ (reference sequence). The CDR3 region has the DNA TGTGCCAGCAGCTTGGAATATGGTTCACCCCTCCACTTT. Protein sequence: CASSLEYGSPLHF.

This chain links TRBV10-3 with TRBJ1-6; 10 bases are shared with TRBD1. Looked up from germline, CDR1 is ENHRY and CDR2 is SYGVKD. J lost 5 bases, V lost 6 bases, and 4 bases had no gene match. The CDR3 sequence is 15 residues long. The CDR3: CAIRLDRGDNSPLHF. CDR3 in DNA: TGTGCCATCAGATTGGACAGGGGGGATAATTCACCCCTCCACTTT.

This clone was counted between two and nine times. This chain connects TRBV2 to TRBJ1-4; a possible D gene is TRBD1 (5 bases). Trimming cost V 8 bases and J 4 bases, with 8 bases left between them. Germline V CDR1 and CDR2: SNHLY, FYNNEI. The CDR3 totals 12 residues. CDR3: CASRGLNEKLFF. The CDR3, as DNA: TGTGCCAGCCGGGGCCTTAATGAAAAACTGTTTTTT. Variable domain in full (rest from reference TRBV2 and TRBJ1-4): EPEVTQTPSHQVTQMGQEVILRCVPISNHLYFYWYRQILGQKVEFLVSFYNNEISEKSEIFDDQFSVERPDGSNFTLKIRSTKLEDSAMYFCASRGLNEKLFFGSGTQLSVL.

In its sample, this clone was seen a few times. The genes are TRBV5-1 and TRBJ1-1; the D is unclear. The CDR3 extends over 14 amino acids. Looked up from germline, CDR1 is SGHRS and CDR2 is YFSETQ. V lost 4 bases to trimming and J lost 0 bases, with 10 bases between them. In DNA form, the CDR3 reads TGCGCCAGCAGCACAACAAGCATGAACACTGAAGCTTTCTTT. This gives the protein CASSTTSMNTEAFF.

V gene TRBV29-1 combines with J gene TRBJ2-7; the D gene could be TRBD1 or TRBD2 (5 bases each). Germline CDR1 is SQVTM and CDR2 is ANQGSEA. V lost 4 bases to trimming and J lost 5 bases, with 12 bases between them. This CDR3 region has 12 residues. CDR3 bases: TGCAGCGTTGCTGGGGGTCCCAACGAGCAGTACTTC. Translating gives CSVAGGPNEQYF.